These T cell receptor beta chains were read from a single sample in a study of shared clonotypes between healthy human individuals. The repertoire was sequenced with immunoSEQ multiplex PCR; TCRdb's copy has only in-frame clones and lacks some. The sample holds fewer than 1.6 million clones, approximately 98.5% seen once. The source material was naive CD4+ T cells sorted from blood. These receptors originate from a man aged 25 to 45 in good health. Each CDR3 is given with its conserved first and last residue. The D gene is left open where the match is weak. Not every row has a clone size; where given, it reads once, few, many or a size class.

CDR3 DNA	CDR3 protein	V gene	J gene	D gene	clone size
TGCAGCGTTGGGTCCGCGGACAATGAGCAGTTCTTC	CSVGSADNEQFF	TRBV29-1	TRBJ2-1	NA	few
TGTGCCAGCAGTTTATTTACACGGACTGAAGCTTTCTTT	CASSLFTRTEAFF	TRBV28	TRBJ1-1	NA	NA
TGCGCCAGCAGCCAAAATGGAAGGGGTTCTTGGAATGAGCAGTTCTTC	CASSQNGRGSWNEQFF	TRBV4-3	TRBJ2-1	NA	NA
TGCGCCAGCAGCTTCTCCGGGCAAGGGGGCATGGAGCAGTACTTC	CASSFSGQGGMEQYF	TRBV5-1	TRBJ2-7	TRBD1	NA
TGTGCCAGCAACTCCGGGACAGGGAAAGAGACCCAGTACTTC	CASNSGTGKETQYF	TRBV2	TRBJ2-5	TRBD1	NA
TGTGCCAGTAGTATGAAGTTCGACGGATTCACAGATACGCAGTATTTT	CASSMKFDGFTDTQYF	TRBV19	TRBJ2-3	NA	NA
TGTGCCAGCAGCTCTGGGGCAGGGGTGAACACCGGGGAGCTGTTTTTT	CASSSGAGVNTGELFF	TRBV11-2	TRBJ2-2	NA	NA
TGTGCCAGCAGCTTGTGGGGGACTGAGCAGTTCTTC	CASSLWGTEQFF	TRBV5-8	TRBJ2-1	NA	once
TGTGCCAGTAGGAAGCGGAACAACGGGGTCAACGAGCAGTACTTC	CASRKRNNGVNEQYF	TRBV19	TRBJ2-7	NA	NA
TGTGCCAGCAGTAAATGGACAGGGTGGGGCGAGCAGTACTTC	CASSKWTGWGEQYF	TRBV6-5	TRBJ2-7	TRBD1	NA
TGTGCCAGCAGCGTAGCCCCCTTTCATGAGGAAGCTTTCTTT	CASSVAPFHEEAFF	TRBV9	TRBJ1-1	NA	NA
TGTGCCAGCAGCTTTACAGGGGACTCCTACAATGAGCAGTTCTTC	CASSFTGDSYNEQFF	TRBV7-9	TRBJ2-1	TRBD1	NA
TGTGCCAGCAGCTCTCGTCCAGTTCCCTATGGCTACACCTTC	CASSSRPVPYGYTF	TRBV5-5	TRBJ1-2	NA	once
TGCGCCAGCTACCAAACCACGGGGGGATCTGGAAAACTGTTTTTT	CASYQTTGGSGKLFF	TRBV10-2	TRBJ1-4	NA	NA
TGTGCCAGCAGCTTAGACTCGGCGGCCCAAGAGACCCAGTACTTC	CASSLDSAAQETQYF	TRBV7-2	TRBJ2-5	NA	NA
TGTGCCAGCAGTTTTAGTAGACAGGGGGGGAATCAGCCCCAGCATTTT	CASSFSRQGGNQPQHF	TRBV28	TRBJ1-5	TRBD1	NA
TGCGCCAGCAGCTTGTTCAGGGCGGGAGACACGGGGAATGAGCAGTTCTTC	CASSLFRAGDTGNEQFF	TRBV5-1	TRBJ2-1	TRBD2	NA
TGTGCCAGCAGCCCTACCCTGACAGGGATCGTATACGAGCAGTACTTC	CASSPTLTGIVYEQYF	TRBV28	TRBJ2-7	TRBD1	NA
TGTGCCAGCAGCTTCAAAGGGGACAGCAATCAGCCCCAGCATTTT	CASSFKGDSNQPQHF	TRBV7-9	TRBJ1-5	NA	NA
TGTGCCAGACAGCTGCCTACCTACGAGCAGTACTTC	CARQLPTYEQYF	TRBV19	TRBJ2-7	NA	NA
TGTGCCAGCTCGTACGTCGGATTATACAATGAGCAGTTCTTC	CASSYVGLYNEQFF	TRBV9	TRBJ2-1	NA	NA
TGCGCCAGCAGCTTGGGCCCGGGACAGGGGGTGTACGAGCAGTACTTC	CASSLGPGQGVYEQYF	TRBV5-1	TRBJ2-7	TRBD1	once
TGTGCCAGCAGCGTAGCTGGGACAACCTACGAGCAGTACTTC	CASSVAGTTYEQYF	TRBV9	TRBJ2-7	NA	few
TGTGCCAGCAGTGAAAGGACGTACAATGAGCAGTTCTTC	CASSERTYNEQFF	TRBV6-5	TRBJ2-1	NA	NA
TGCGCCAGCAGCCAGGGGGGAATCGACGAGCAGTACTTC	CASSQGGIDEQYF	TRBV5-1	TRBJ2-7	NA	NA
TGTGCCAGCAGCCGACAGGGGGCGCTTGGATACGAGCAGTACTTC	CASSRQGALGYEQYF	TRBV7-2	TRBJ2-7	TRBD1	NA